The entry below describes one TCR beta chain. As yet, its antigen is unknown. This entry comes from a study of shared clonotypes between healthy human individuals. General study results and limits: For naive CD4 cells, 5% to 6.5% of clonotypes were shared across a handful of donors.

The data were produced by immunoSEQ multiplex PCR, yet TCRdb's version contains in-frame clones alone and is incomplete. This repertoire shows millions of clones, over 85% found once; its top ten account for over 0.12%. This clonotype was obtained from a man aged 18 to 29 in good health. The sample was naive CD4+ T cells sorted from blood. Documented subset: CD45RA+ positively selected.

Here the CDR3 reads CASSQDWAGLSYEQYF. CDR3 DNA sequence: TGCGCCAGCAGCCAAGATTGGGCAGGGCTATCCTACGAGCAGTACTTC. V is TRBV4-1 and J is TRBJ2-7; tentative D call: TRBD1 (5 bases). Germline lookup yields CDR1 MGHRA and CDR2 YSYEKL. The ends were cut back, 0 bases at V and 1 base at J, with 13 bases in the middle. This CDR3 region has 16 residues.